This TCR beta chain stems from a study of shared clonotypes between healthy human individuals. Genomic DNA belonging to each subset was distributed in equal measure over several immunoSEQ plates. The repertoire was sequenced with immunoSEQ multiplex PCR; TCRdb's copy has only in-frame clones and lacks some. The sample lists about 520,000 clones; roughly 80% were seen once. Details on this clone: The missing conserved phenylalanine or tryptophan at the end of this CDR3 makes a read error likely.

Germline CDR1 and CDR2: SQVTM and ANQGSEA. V lost 4 bases and J lost 0, with 14 bases in between. CDR3 size: 15 residues. Donors, without exception, were Caucasian adults residing in Nashville, Tennessee. For unsorted samples, genomic DNA was extracted from tens of millions of PBMCs. This TCR derives from a woman aged 40-49 years in good health. Some clones in this sample may be carry-over from other donors' samples. V gene TRBV29-1 combines with J gene TRBJ2-3; D remains unclear. The specimen sequenced was PBMCs. CDR3: CSVVLLVTSTDTQYL. The CDR3 nucleotides read TGCAGCGTTGTCTTGCTGGTAACTAGCACAGATACGCAGTATCTT.